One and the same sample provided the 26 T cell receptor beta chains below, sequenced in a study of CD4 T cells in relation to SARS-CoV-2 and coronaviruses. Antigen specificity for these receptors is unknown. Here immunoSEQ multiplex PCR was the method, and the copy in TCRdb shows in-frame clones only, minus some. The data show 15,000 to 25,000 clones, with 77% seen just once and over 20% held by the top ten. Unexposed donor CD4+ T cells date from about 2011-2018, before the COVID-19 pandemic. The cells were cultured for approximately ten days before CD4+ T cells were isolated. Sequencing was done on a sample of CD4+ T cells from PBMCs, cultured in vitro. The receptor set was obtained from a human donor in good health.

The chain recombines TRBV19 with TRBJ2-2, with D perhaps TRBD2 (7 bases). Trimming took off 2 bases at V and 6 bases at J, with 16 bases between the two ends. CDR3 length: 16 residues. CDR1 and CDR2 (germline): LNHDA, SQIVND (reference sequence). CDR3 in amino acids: CASSIWGAGGPGELFF. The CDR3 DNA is TGTGCCAGTAGTATATGGGGGGCCGGGGGGCCCGGGGAGCTGTTTTTT.

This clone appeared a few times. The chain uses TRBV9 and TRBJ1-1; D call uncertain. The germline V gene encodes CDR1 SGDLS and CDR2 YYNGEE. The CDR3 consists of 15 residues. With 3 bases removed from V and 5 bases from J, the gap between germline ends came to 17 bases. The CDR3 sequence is CASSARPGWGTEAFF. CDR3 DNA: TGTGCCAGCAGCGCGCGTCCCGGATGGGGTACTGAAGCTTTCTTT. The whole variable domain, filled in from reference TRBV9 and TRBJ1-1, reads DSGVTQTPKHLITATGQRVTLRCSPRSGDLSVYWYQQSLDQGLQFLIQYYNGEERAKGNILERFSAQQFPDLHSELNLSSLELGDSALYFCASSARPGWGTEAFFGQGTRLTVV.

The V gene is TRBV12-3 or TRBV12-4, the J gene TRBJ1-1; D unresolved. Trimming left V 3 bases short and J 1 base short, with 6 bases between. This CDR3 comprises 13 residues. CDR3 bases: TGTGCCAGCAGTTTTACCTCGAACACTGAAGCTTTCTTT. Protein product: CASSFTSNTEAFF.

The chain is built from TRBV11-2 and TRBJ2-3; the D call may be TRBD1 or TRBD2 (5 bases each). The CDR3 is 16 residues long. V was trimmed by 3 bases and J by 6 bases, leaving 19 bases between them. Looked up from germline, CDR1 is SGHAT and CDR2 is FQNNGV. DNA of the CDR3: TGTGCCAGCAGCTTCAGTCTAAGTTTGGGGGAGGATACGCAGTATTTT. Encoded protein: CASSFSLSLGEDTQYF.

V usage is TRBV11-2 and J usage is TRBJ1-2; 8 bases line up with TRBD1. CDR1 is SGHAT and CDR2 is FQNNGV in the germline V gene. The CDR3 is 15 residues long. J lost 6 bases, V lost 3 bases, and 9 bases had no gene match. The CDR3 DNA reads TGTGCCAGCAGCTTCGGGTCAGGGGGCGGTCATGGCTACACCTTC. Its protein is CASSFGSGGGHGYTF.

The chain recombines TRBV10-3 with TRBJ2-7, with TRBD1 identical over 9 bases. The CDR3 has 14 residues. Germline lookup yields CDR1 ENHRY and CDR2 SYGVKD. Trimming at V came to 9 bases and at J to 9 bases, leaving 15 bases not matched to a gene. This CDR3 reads CAIEPGQGSTTQYF. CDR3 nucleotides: TGTGCCATAGAACCGGGACAGGGATCTACGACGCAGTACTTC.

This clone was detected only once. CDR3 sequence (DNA): TGCAGCGTGCCTTGGAGCGGGGGGACTGAAGCTTTCTTT. Amino acid sequence: CSVPWSGGTEAFF. The chain employs TRBV29-1 and TRBJ1-1, with D possibly TRBD1 on 5 matching bases. Trimming stripped 6 bases from V and 5 bases from J, with 16 bases between. This CDR3 region has 13 residues. The germline gives CDR1 SQVTM, CDR2 ANQGSEA.

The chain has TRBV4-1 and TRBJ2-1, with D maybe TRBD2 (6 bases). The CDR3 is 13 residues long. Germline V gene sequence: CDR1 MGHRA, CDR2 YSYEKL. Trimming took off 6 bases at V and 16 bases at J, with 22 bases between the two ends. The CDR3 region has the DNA TGCGCCAGCAGTTTCCAACCGGGACTGGGGGATTTCTTC. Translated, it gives CASSFQPGLGDFF.

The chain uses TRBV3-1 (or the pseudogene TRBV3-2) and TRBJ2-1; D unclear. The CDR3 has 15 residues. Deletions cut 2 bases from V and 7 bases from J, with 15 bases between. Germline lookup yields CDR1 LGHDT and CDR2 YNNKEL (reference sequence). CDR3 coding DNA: TGTGCCAGCAGCCAACCCGTGTCTTGGGGAAATGAGCAGTTCTTC. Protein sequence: CASSQPVSWGNEQFF.

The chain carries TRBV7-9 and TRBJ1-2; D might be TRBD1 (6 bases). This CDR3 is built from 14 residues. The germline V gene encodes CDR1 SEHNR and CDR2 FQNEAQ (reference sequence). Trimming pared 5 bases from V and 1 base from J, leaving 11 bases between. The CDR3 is CASSTGQNNYGYTF. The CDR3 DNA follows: TGTGCCAGCAGCACTGGACAGAATAACTATGGCTACACCTTC.

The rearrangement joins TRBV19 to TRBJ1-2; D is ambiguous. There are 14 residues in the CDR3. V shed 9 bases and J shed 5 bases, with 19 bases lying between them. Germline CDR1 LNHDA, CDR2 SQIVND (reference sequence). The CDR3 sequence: CASRSRVATYGYTF. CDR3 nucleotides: TGTGCCAGCCGGAGTAGGGTTGCAACATATGGCTACACCTTC.

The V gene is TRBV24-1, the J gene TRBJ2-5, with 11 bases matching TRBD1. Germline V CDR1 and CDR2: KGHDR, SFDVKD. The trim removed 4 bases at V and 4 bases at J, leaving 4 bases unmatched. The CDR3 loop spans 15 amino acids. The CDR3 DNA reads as TGTGCCACCAGTGACCGGGGACAGGGGGGAGAGACCCAGTACTTC. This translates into CATSDRGQGGETQYF.

Here the CDR3 DNA reads TGTGCCAGCAGCCAAGGCAGGGTCGGCACCGGGGAGCTGTTTTTT. It specifies CASSQGRVGTGELFF. The gene calls are TRBV14 and TRBJ2-2; TRBD1 might be the D (5 bases). V was trimmed by 1 base and J by 4 bases, leaving 10 bases between them. CDR1 is SGHDN and CDR2 is FVKESK in the germline V gene. The CDR3 runs 15 residues.

For the CDR3, the DNA is TGTGCCAGCAGCGGCAGGGACTCTGGAAACACCATATATTTT. This codes for CASSGRDSGNTIYF. The chain has TRBV11-2 and TRBJ1-3; possible D gene TRBD1, 5 bases. CDR1 SGHAT and CDR2 FQNNGV come from the germline V gene. This CDR3 contains 14 residues. The ends were cut back, 5 bases at V and 0 bases at J, with 8 bases in the middle.

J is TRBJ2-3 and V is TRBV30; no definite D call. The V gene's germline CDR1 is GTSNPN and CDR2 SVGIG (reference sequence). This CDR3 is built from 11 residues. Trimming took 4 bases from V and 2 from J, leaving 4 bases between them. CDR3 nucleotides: TGTGCCTGGACCACCACAGATACGCAGTATTTT. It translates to CAWTTTDTQYF.

CDR3: CASSSGQGSTEAFF. The DNA of the CDR3 is TGTGCCAGCAGCTCCGGACAGGGAAGTACTGAAGCTTTCTTT. The gene calls are TRBV7-2 and TRBJ1-1, with TRBD1 matching 8 bases. J lost 5 bases, V lost 4 bases, and 6 bases had no gene match. Germline loops: CDR1 SGHTA, CDR2 FQGNSA. This CDR3 is built from 14 residues.

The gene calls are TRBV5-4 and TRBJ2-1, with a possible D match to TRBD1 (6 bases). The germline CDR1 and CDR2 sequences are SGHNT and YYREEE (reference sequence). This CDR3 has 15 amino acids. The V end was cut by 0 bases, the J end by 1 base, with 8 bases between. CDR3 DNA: TGTGCCAGCAGCTTGGACACAGGGTCCTACAATGAGCAGTTCTTC. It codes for CASSLDTGSYNEQFF.

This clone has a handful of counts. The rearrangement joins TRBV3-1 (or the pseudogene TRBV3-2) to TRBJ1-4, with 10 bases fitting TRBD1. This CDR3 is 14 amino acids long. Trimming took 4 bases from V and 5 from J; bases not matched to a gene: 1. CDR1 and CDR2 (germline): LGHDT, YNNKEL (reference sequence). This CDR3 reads CASSPGQGNEKLFF. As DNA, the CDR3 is TGTGCCAGCAGCCCGGGACAGGGGAATGAAAAACTGTTTTTT.

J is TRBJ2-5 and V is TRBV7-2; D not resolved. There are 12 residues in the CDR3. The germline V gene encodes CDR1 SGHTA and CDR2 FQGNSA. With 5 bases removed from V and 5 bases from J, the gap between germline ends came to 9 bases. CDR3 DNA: TGTGCCAGCAGCCAGGTGGGGGAGACCCAGTACTTC. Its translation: CASSQVGETQYF.

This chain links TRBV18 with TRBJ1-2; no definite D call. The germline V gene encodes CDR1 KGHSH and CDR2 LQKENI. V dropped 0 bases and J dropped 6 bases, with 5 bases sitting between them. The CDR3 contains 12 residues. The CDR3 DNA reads TGTGCCAGCTCACCACCGTTACATGGCTACACCTTC. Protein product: CASSPPLHGYTF.

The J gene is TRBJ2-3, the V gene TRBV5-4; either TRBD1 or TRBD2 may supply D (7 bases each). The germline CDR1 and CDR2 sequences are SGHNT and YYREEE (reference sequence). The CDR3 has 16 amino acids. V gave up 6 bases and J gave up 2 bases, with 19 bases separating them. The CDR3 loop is CASTLGGGGPTDTQYF. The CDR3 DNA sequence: TGTGCCAGCACCCTAGGGGGCGGGGGCCCCACAGATACGCAGTATTTT.

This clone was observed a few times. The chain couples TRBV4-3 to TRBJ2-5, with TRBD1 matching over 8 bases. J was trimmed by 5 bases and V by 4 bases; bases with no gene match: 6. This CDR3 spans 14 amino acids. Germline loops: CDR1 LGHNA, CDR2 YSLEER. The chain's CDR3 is CASSPRTGWETQYF. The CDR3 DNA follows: TGCGCCAGCAGCCCCAGGACAGGGTGGGAGACCCAGTACTTC.

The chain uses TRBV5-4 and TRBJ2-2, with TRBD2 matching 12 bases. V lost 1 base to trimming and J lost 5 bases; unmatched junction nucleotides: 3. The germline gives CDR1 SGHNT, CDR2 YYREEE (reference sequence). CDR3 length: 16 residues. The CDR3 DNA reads TGTGCCAGCAGCTTGCCTAGCGGGGGGGGGACCGGGGAGCTGTTTTTT. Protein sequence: CASSLPSGGGTGELFF.

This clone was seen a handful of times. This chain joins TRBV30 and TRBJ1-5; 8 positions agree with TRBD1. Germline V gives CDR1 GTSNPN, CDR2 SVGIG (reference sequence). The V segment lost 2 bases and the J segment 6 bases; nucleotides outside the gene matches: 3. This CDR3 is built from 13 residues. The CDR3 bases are TGTGCCTGGAGTAGAGGACAGGGTCAGCCCCAGCATTTT. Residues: CAWSRGQGQPQHF.

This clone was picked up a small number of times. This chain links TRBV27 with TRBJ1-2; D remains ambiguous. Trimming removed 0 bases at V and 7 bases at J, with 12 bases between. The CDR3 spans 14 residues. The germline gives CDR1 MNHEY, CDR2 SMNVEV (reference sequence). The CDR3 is CASSLSTGRSGYTF. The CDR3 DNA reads TGTGCCAGCAGTTTATCAACGGGAAGGTCTGGCTACACCTTC.

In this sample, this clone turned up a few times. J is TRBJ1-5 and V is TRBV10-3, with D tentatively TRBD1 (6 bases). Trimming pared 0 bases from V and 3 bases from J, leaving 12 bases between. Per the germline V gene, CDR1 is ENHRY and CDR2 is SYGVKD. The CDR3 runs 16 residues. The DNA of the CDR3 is TGTGCCATCAGTGAGTCGACCCCAGGGGTCAATCAGCCCCAGCATTTT. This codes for CAISESTPGVNQPQHF.